This record concerns one T cell receptor beta chain sequence. Its matching antigen is unknown. This sample is drawn from a study of cytomegalovirus exposure and HLA in healthy donors. TCRdb keeps only in-frame clones here, not all; method: immunoSEQ multiplex PCR. The sample holds 250,000 to 300,000 clones; around 86% are singletons and the top ten take roughly 0.99%. Regarding the study as a whole: Researchers counted 164 TCR beta chains as cytomegalovirus-associated.

The CDR3 is 12 residues long. V was shortened by 9 bases and J by 0 bases, with 9 bases between the two germline ends. Germline CDR1 MDHEN, CDR2 SYDVKM. What was sequenced was PBMCs. The clonotype was recovered from a woman younger than 35 in good health and CMV-seronegative. The chain carries TRBV28 and TRBJ2-7; D is perhaps TRBD1 (6 bases). CDR3 DNA sequence: TGTGCCAGTTGGACAGCCTCCTACGAGCAGTACTTC. This translates into CASWTASYEQYF.